This T cell receptor beta chain stems from a study of blood T cell repertoires in COVID-19. Study background: Some COVID-19 samples were acute and others convalescent; all came from the United States, Italy and Spain. The analysed material was cDNA or gDNA that came from T cells, B-cell-depleted T cells, or PBMCs.

V trimming: 0 bases; J trimming: 6 bases; junction bases outside the gene matches: 5. CDR1 MGHRA and CDR2 YSYEKL come from the germline V gene. The CDR3 is 16 residues long. In the study's own analysis: From reference gene primer amplification, estimates of nucleated cell counts were derived. Clones were sequenced by immunoSEQ multiplex PCR, and TCRdb holds only the in-frame ones, with some missing. That table is the source of V, J and clone size, and D and trimming were worked out from the DNA. The repertoire holds roughly 200,000 clones, with 80% to 85% as singletons. Sequenced sample: peripheral blood. This chain links TRBV4-1 with TRBJ1-6, with 7 bases that match TRBD1. The clonotype originates from a human donor in a cohort sampled during active COVID-19. The CDR3 sequence is CASSQDRQGPNSPLHF. The CDR3 DNA follows: TGCGCCAGCAGCCAAGATCGACAGGGACCTAATTCACCCCTCCACTTT.